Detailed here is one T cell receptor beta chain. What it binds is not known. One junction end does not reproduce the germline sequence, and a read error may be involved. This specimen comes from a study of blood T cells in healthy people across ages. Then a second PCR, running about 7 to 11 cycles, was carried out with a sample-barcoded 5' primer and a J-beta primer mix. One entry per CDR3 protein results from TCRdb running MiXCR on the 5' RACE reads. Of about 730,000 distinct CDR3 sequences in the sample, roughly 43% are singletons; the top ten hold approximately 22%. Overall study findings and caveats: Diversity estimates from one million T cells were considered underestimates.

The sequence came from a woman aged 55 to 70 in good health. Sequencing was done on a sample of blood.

This CDR3 reads CASTEAGLGADVLTF. Here the CDR3 DNA reads TGTGCCAGCACCGAAGCAGGCTTGGGGGCCGACGTCCTGACTTTC. The chain uses TRBV2 and TRBJ2-6; D might be TRBD1 (6 bases). The germline V gene encodes CDR1 SNHLY and CDR2 FYNNEI. The CDR3 is 15 residues long.